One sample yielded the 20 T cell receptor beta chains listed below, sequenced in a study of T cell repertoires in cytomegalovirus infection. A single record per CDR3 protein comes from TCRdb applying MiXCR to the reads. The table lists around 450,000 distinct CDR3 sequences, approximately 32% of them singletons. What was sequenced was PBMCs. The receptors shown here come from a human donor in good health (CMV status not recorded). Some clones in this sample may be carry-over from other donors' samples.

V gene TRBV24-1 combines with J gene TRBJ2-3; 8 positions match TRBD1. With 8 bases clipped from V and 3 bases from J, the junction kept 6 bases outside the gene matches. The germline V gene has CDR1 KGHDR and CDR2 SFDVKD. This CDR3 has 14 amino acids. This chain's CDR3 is CATMETGETDTQYF. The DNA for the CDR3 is TGTGCCACCATGGAGACAGGGGAGACAGATACGCAGTATTTT.

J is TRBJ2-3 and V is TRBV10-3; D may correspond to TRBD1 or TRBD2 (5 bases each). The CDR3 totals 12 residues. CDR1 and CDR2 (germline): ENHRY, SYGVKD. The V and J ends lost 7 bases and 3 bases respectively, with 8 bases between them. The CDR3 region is CAITGLTDTQYF. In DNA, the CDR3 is TGTGCCATCACGGGGCTGACAGATACGCAGTATTTT.

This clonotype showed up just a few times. CDR3 loop: CASSLAQRGDADTQYF. CDR3 bases: TGTGCCAGCAGCTTGGCCCAGCGGGGGGACGCAGATACGCAGTATTTT. The chain recombines TRBV5-4 with TRBJ2-3; TRBD2 aligns across 9 bases. Germline lookup yields CDR1 SGHNT and CDR2 YYREEE (reference sequence). V lost 0 bases and J lost 4; bases outside the gene matches: 6. This CDR3 is built from 16 residues.

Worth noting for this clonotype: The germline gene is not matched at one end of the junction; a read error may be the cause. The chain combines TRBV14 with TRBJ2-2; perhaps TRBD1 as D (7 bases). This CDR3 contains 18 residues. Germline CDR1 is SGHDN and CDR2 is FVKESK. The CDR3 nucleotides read TGTGCCCGCAGCGACCAGGGGGGCGAATCTTGGAACACCGGGGAGCTGTTTTTT. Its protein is CARSDQGGESWNTGELFF. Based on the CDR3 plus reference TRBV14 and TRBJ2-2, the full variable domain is EAGVTQFPSHSVIEKGQTVTLRCDPISGHDNLYWYRRVMGKEIKFLLHFVKESKQDESGMPNNRFLAERTGGTYSTLKVQPAELEDSGVYFCARSDQGGESWNTGELFFGEGSRLTVL.

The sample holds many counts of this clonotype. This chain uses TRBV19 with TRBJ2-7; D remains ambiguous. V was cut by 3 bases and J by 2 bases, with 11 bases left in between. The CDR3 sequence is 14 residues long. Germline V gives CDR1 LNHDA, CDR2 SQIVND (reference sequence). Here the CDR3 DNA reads TGTGCCAGTAGTATTACTCCAGCTACCTACGAGCAGTACTTC. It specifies CASSITPATYEQYF.

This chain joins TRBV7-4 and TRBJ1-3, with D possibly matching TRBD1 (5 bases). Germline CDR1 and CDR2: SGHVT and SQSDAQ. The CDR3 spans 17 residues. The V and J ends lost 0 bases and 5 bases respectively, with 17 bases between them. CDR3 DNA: TGTGCCAGCAGCTTAGCAGGGGAAAGGGGCCCTCGAAACACCATATATTTT. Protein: CASSLAGERGPRNTIYF.

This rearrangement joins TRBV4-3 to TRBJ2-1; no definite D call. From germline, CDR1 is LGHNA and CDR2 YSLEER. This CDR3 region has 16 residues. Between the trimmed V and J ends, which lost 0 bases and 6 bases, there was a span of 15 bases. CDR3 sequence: CASSQDAPSWANEQFF. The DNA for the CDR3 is TGCGCCAGCAGCCAAGATGCGCCATCATGGGCCAATGAGCAGTTCTTC.

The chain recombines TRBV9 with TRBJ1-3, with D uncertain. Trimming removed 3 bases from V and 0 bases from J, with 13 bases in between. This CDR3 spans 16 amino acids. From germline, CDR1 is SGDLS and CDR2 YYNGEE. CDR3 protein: CASSGRPGGSGNTIYF. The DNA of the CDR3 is TGTGCCAGCAGCGGGCGGCCCGGAGGCTCTGGAAACACCATATATTTT. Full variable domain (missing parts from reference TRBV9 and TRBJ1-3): DSGVTQTPKHLITATGQRVTLRCSPRSGDLSVYWYQQSLDQGLQFLIQYYNGEERAKGNILERFSAQQFPDLHSELNLSSLELGDSALYFCASSGRPGGSGNTIYFGEGSWLTVV.

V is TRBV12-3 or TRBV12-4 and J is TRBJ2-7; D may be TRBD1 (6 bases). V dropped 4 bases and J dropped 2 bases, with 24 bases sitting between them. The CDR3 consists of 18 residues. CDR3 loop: CASSSQADPGHGTYEQYF. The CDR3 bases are TGTGCCAGCAGTTCACAAGCCGACCCGGGACACGGAACCTACGAGCAGTACTTC.

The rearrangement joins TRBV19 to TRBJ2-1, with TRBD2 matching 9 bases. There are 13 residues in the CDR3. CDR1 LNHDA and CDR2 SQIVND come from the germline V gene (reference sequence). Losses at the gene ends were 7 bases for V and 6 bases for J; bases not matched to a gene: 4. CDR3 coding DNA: TGTGCCAGTAAGAGGACTAGCGTCAATGAGCAGTTCTTC. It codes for CASKRTSVNEQFF.

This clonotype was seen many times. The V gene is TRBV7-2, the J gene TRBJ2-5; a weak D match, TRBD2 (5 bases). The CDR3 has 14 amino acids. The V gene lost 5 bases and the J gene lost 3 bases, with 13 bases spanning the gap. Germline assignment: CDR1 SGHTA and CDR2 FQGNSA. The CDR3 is CASSPASREETQYF. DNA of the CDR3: TGTGCCAGCAGCCCCGCTAGCCGAGAAGAGACCCAGTACTTC.

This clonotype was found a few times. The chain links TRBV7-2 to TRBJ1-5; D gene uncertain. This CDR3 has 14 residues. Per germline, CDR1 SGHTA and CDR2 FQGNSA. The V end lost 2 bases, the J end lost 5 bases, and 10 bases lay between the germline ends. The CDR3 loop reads CASSLRSGDQPQHF. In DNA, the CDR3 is TGTGCCAGCAGCTTAAGGAGTGGGGATCAGCCCCAGCATTTT.

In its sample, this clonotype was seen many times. The CDR3 region has the DNA TGTGCCACTGGCAAGTGGCCGGCCTACTCTGGAAACACCATATATTTT. Encoded protein: CATGKWPAYSGNTIYF. This rearrangement joins TRBV7-2 to TRBJ1-3; unclear D gene. Germline V gene data show CDR1 as SGHTA and CDR2 as FQGNSA. The CDR3 spans 16 residues. Deletions cut 10 bases from V and 0 bases from J, with 19 bases between.

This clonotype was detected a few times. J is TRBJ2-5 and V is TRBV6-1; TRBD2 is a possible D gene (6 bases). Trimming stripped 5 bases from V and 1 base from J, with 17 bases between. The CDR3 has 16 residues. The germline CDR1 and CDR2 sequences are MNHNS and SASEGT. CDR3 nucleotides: TGTGCCAGCAGTTTCACCGGACTAACCTCCCAAGAGACCCAGTACTTC. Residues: CASSFTGLTSQETQYF.

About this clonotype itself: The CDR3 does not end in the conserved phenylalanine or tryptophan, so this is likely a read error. The CDR3 is CASGRGGSTDTQYL. The CDR3 nucleotides are TGTGCCAGCGGAAGGGGGGGGAGCACAGATACGCAGTATTTG. V is TRBV19 and J is TRBJ2-3, with TRBD2 as a possible D gene (7 bases). The CDR3 has 14 residues. CDR1 LNHDA and CDR2 SQIVND come from the germline V gene (reference sequence). V shed 9 bases and J shed 0 bases, with 13 bases lying between them.

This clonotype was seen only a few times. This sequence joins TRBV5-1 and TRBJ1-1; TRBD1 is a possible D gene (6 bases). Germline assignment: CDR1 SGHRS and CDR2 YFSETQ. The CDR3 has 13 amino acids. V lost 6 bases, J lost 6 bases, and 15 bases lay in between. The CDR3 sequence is CASKTPGGSEAFF. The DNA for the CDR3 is TGCGCCAGCAAAACCCCCGGGGGCTCTGAAGCTTTCTTT.

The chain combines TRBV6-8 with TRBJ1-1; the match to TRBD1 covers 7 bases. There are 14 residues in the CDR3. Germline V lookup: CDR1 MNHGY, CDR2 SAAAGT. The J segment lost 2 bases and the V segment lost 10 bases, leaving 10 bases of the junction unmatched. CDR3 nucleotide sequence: TGTGCCATCAGGTATCAGGGGGGAAACACTGAAGCTTTCTTT. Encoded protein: CAIRYQGGNTEAFF.

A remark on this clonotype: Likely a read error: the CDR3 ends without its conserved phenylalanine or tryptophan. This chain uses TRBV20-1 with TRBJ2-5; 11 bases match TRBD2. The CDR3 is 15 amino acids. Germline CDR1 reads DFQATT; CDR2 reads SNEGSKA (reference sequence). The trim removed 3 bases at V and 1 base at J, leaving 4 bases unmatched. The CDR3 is CSASASGGSQETQYL. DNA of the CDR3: TGCAGTGCTAGTGCTAGCGGGGGGAGCCAAGAGACCCAGTACTTA.

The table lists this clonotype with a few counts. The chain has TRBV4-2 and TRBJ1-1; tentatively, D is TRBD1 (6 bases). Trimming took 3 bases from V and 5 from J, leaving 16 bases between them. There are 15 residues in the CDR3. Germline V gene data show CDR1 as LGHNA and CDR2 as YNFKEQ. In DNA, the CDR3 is TGTGCCAGCAGCCAGGGGGGCGAGACATGGACTGAAGCTTTCTTT. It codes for CASSQGGETWTEAFF.

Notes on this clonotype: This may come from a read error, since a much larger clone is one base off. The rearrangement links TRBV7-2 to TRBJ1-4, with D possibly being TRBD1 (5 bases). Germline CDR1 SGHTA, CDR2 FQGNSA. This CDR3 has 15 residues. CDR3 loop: CSSSFDSRTNEKLFF. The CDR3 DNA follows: TGTTCCAGCAGCTTCGACAGCAGAACTAATGAAAAACTGTTTTTT.